Following are 10 T cell receptor beta chains from one sample sequenced in a study of tumor-infiltrating lymphocytes in primary liver carcinoma. A constant-region primer primed TCR beta cDNA synthesis from about 0.45 ug of total RNA. Modified slightly, ARM-PCR produced TCR beta libraries over three nested multiplex PCR rounds. Use of TRBV1-TRBV30 forward primers with a C-beta reverse primer characterized the first two PCR rounds, which lasted roughly 11 cycles each. TCRdb re-derived calls from the multiplex PCR reads in MiXCR, one entry per CDR3 protein. The table lists over 100,000 distinct CDR3 sequences, around two thirds of them singletons. Taking about 18-31 mg of unsorted bulk tissue, the authors co-extracted RNA and DNA. The sequenced material came from tumor-adjacent normal liver tissue. These TCRs come from a woman aged 60-75 years with primary liver carcinoma and hepatitis B virus infection.

The chain is built from TRBV6-6 and TRBJ2-7; weak D call: TRBD2 (5 bases). The CDR3 contains 13 residues. Germline-derived CDR1 and CDR2 are MNHNY and SVGAGI (reference sequence). V was clipped by 4 bases and J by 12 bases, with 19 bases between them. CDR3 coding DNA: TGTGCCAGCAGTTCCGGACTGATCTACGGGCGGTACTTC. Its translation: CASSSGLIYGRYF.

Comments on this clonotype: This may arise from a read error, as a much more abundant clone is one base away. This chain links TRBV2 with TRBJ2-5, with unresolved D. Trimming shortened V by 10 bases and J by 0 bases, and 12 bases separated the two germline ends. This CDR3 is built from 13 residues. The V gene's germline CDR1 is SNHLY and CDR2 FYNNEI. CDR3 sequence reads: CAIGLLYQETQYF. CDR3 nucleotide sequence: TGTGCCATCGGTTTACTGTACCAAGAGACCCAGTACTTC.

As for this clonotype: A read error may account for a junction end that differs from germline. V gene TRBV6-6 combines with J gene TRBJ1-1; 8 bases are a match to TRBD1. The CDR3 covers 14 residues. Germline loops: CDR1 MNHNY, CDR2 SVGAGI (reference sequence). Here the CDR3 reads CASSIQGVNTETFF. The CDR3 nucleotides are TGTGCCAGCAGTATACAGGGGGTGAACACTGAAACTTTCTTT.

Regarding this clonotype: A much larger clone sits a single nucleotide away, making a read error possible. This chain uses TRBV7-9 with TRBJ1-1; D not certain. V lost 5 bases and J lost 3, with 10 bases in between. The germline gives CDR1 SEHNR, CDR2 FQNEAQ (reference sequence). This CDR3 comprises 13 residues. The CDR3 spells CASSPEGYTEAFF. The DNA of the CDR3 is TGTGCCAGCAGCCCAGAGGGTTACACTGAAGCTTTCTTT.

Details on this clonotype: The junction departs from germline at one end; a sequencing error may be responsible. The chain uses TRBV6-6 and TRBJ1-1; D not certain. The CDR3 has 11 amino acids. Germline V gene data show CDR1 as MNHNY and CDR2 as SVGAGI (reference sequence). CDR3 bases: TGTGTCAGCCGGGATGACACTGAAGCTTTCTTT. It specifies CVSRDDTEAFF.

On this clonotype: A read error may produce the germline difference seen at one junction end. The rearrangement uses TRBV6-2 or TRBV6-3 and TRBJ2-1, with D tentatively TRBD1 or TRBD2 (5 bases each). Germline CDR1 is MNHEY and CDR2 is SVGEGT. CDR3 length: 17 residues. In DNA, the CDR3 is TGTGCCAGCAGAAAGGGGTTTAGCGCCTTCTCCTACAAAGAGCAGTTCTTC. Translated: CASRKGFSAFSYKEQFF.

This clonotype showed up many times. V is TRBV4-2 and J is TRBJ1-2; TRBD1 matches at 7 bases. V gave up 1 base and J gave up 7 bases; unmatched junction bases: 6. Germline assignment: CDR1 LGHNA and CDR2 YNFKEQ. The CDR3 consists of 14 residues. CDR3 region: CASSQAGEGAGYTF. The CDR3 DNA reads TGTGCCAGCAGCCAAGCAGGGGAGGGGGCTGGCTACACCTTC.

Concerning this clonotype: Being one base from a much bigger clone, this may be a read error. CDR3 bases: TGTGCCAGCAGATATAACAGGGCCGTCGGGGAGCTGTTTTTT. This codes for CASRYNRAVGELFF. V is TRBV7-8 and J is TRBJ2-2; tentatively, D is TRBD1 (6 bases). The CDR3 is 14 amino acids. Trimming stripped 6 bases from V and 7 bases from J, with 15 bases between. CDR1 SGHVS and CDR2 FQNEAQ come from the germline V gene. Full variable domain (outside the CDR3, taken from reference TRBV7-8 and TRBJ2-2): GAGVSQSPRYKVAKRGQDVALRCDPISGHVSLFWYQQALGQGPEFLTYFQNEAQLDKSGLPSDRFFAERPEGSVSTLKIQRTQQEDSAVYLCASRYNRAVGELFFGEGSRLTVL.

The V call is TRBV12-3 or TRBV12-4, the J call TRBJ2-5; the match to TRBD2 covers 7 bases. The trim removed 2 bases at V and 4 bases at J, leaving 7 bases unmatched. The CDR3 has 15 residues. The CDR3 nucleotides read TGTGCCAGCAGTTTACGCGGCGGGAGAGGAGAGACCCAGTACTTC. Residues: CASSLRGGRGETQYF.

V is TRBV6-2 or TRBV6-3 and J is TRBJ2-2, with TRBD1 as a possible D gene (5 bases). This CDR3 region has 18 residues. Germline V CDR1 and CDR2: MNHEY, SVGEGT. V was pared by 3 bases and J by 2 bases, with 19 bases between. This CDR3 is CASSYSSFQTDNTGELFF. In nucleotides, the CDR3 is TGTGCCAGCAGTTATTCGAGTTTTCAGACAGATAACACCGGGGAGCTGTTTTTT.